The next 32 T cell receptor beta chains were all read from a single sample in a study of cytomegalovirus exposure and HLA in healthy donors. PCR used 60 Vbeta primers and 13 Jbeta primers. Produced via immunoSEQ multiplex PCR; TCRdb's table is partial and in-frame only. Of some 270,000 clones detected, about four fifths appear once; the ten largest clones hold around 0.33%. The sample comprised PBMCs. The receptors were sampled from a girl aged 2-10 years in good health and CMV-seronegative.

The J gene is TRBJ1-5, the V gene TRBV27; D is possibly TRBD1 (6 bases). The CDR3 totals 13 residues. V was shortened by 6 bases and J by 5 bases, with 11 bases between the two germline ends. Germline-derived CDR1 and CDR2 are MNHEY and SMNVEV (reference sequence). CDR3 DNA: TGTGCCAGCAGGGGGGGGCGGGATCAGCCCCAGCATTTT. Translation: CASRGGRDQPQHF.

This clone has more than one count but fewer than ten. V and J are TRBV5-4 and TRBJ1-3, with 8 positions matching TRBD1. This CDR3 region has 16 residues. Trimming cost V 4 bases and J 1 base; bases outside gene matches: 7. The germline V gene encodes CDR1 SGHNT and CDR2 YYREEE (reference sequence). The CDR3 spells CASSTGQGQSGNTIYF. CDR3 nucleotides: TGTGCCAGCAGCACCGGACAGGGACAATCTGGAAACACCATATATTTT.

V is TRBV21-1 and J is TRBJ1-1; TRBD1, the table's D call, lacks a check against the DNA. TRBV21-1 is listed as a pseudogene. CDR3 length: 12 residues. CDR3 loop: CASSGTYTEAFF. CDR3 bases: TGTGCCAGCAGCGGCACCTACACTGAAGCTTTCTTT.

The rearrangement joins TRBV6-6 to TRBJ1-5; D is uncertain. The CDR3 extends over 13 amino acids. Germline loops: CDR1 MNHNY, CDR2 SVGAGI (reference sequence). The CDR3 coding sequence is TGTGCAGCGCAGCAATATAGCAATCAGCCCCAGCATTTT. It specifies CAAQQYSNQPQHF.

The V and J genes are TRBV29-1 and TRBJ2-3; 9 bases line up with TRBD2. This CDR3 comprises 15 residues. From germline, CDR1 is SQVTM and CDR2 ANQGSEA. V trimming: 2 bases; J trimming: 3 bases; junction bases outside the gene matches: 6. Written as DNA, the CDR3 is TGCAGCGTTGAACTAGCGGGAAGGAGAACAGATACGCAGTATTTT. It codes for CSVELAGRRTDTQYF.

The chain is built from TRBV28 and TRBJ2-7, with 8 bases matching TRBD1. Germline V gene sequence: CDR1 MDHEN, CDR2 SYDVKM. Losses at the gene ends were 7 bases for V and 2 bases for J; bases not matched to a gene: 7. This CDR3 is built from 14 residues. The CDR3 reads CASTTGQGAYEQYF. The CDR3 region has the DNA TGTGCCAGCACCACAGGACAGGGAGCCTACGAGCAGTACTTC.

The CDR3 nucleotides read TGTGCCGGGAAGCGGGGGGAGACCTCCTACGAGCAGTACTTC. Amino acids: CAGKRGETSYEQYF. This rearrangement joins TRBV6-1 to TRBJ2-7; 9 bases are shared with TRBD2. The V and J ends lost 11 bases and 0 bases, in that order; junction bases with no gene match: 8. The CDR3 extends over 14 amino acids. Germline-derived CDR1 and CDR2 are MNHNS and SASEGT.

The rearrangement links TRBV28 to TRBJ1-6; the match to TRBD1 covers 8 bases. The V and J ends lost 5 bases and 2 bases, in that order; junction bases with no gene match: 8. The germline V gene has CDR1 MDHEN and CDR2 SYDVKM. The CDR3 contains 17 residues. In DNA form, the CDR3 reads TGTGCCAGCAGTCTCCCAGGGGGCGGGACCTATAATTCACCCCTCCACTTT. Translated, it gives CASSLPGGGTYNSPLHF.

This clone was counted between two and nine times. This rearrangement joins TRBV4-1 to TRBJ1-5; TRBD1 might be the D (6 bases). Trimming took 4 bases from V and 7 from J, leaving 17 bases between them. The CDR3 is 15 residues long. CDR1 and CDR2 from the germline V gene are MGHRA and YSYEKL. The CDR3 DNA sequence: TGCGCCAGCAGCCCCGACCAGGGGATTCGGCAGCCCCAGCATTTT. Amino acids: CASSPDQGIRQPQHF.

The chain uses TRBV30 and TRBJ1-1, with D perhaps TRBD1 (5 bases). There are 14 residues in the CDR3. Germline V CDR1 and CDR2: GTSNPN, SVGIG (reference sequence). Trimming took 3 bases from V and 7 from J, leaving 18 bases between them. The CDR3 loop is CAWRGKLKGIEAFF. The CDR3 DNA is TGTGCCTGGAGGGGGAAGTTGAAGGGGATTGAAGCTTTCTTT.

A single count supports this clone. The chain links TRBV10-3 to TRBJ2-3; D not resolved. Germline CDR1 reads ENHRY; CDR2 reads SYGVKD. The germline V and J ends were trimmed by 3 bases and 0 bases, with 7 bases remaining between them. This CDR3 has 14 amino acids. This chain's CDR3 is CAISDATSTDTQYF. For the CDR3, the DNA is TGTGCCATCAGTGATGCAACTAGCACAGATACGCAGTATTTT.

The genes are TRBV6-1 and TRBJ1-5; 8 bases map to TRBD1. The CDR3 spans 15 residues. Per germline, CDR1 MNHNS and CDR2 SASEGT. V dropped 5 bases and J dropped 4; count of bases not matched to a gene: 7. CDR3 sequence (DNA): TGTGCCAGCAGTAATTATCAGGGGGCGAATCAGCCCCAGCATTTT. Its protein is CASSNYQGANQPQHF.

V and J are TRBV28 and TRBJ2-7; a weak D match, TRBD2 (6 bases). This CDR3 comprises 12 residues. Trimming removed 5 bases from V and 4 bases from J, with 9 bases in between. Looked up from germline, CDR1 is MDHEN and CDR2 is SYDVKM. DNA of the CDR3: TGTGCCAGCAGTCGACTAGGGTACGAGCAGTACTTC. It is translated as CASSRLGYEQYF.

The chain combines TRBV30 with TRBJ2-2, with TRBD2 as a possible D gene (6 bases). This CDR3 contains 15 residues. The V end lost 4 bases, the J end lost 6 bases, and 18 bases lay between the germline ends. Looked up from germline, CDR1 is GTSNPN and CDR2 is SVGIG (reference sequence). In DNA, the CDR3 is TGTGCCTGGACTCCGGGACTGGGGCGTCCCGGGGAGCTGTTTTTT. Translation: CAWTPGLGRPGELFF.

The CDR3 loop reads CASSPPRPMRGGAFF. CDR3 DNA: TGTGCCAGCAGCCCACCGAGACCAATGCGGGGAGGAGCTTTCTTT. The chain links TRBV7-6 to TRBJ1-1, with D unresolved. The CDR3 is 15 residues long. Germline V gives CDR1 SGHVS, CDR2 FNYEAQ. V lost 5 bases and J lost 10, with 23 bases in between. The variable domain in full, with the rest retrieved from reference TRBV7-6 and TRBJ1-1, is GAGVSQSPRYKVTKRGQDVALRCDPISGHVSLYWYRQALGQGPEFLTYFNYEAQQDKSGLPNDRFSAERPEGSISTLTIQRTEQRDSAMYRCASSPPRPMRGGAFFGQGTRLTVV.

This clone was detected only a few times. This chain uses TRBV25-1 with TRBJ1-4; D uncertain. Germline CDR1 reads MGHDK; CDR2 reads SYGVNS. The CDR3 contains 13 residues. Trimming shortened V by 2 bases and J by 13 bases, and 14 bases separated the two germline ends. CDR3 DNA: TGTGCCAGCAGTGAAAACGGACTGGGAAGACTGTTTTTT. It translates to CASSENGLGRLFF.

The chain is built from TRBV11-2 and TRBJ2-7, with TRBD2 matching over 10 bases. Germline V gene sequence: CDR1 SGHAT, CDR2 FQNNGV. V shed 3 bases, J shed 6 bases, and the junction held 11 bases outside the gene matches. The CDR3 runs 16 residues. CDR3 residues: CASSFRLAGEGFEQYF. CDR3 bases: TGTGCCAGCAGCTTCAGGCTAGCGGGAGAAGGATTCGAGCAGTACTTC.

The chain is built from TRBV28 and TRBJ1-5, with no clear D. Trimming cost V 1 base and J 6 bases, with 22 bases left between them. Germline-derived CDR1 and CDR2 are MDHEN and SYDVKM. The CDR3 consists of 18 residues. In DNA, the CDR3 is TGTGCCAGCAGTTTATCCTCACGGAGTTCCTTCGTTGGTCAGCCCCAGCATTTT. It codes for CASSLSSRSSFVGQPQHF.

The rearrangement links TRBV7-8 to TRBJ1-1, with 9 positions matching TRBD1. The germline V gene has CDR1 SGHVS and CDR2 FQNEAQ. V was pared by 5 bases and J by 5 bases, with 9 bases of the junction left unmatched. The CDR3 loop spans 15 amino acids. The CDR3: CASSLGDRERTEAFF. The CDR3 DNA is TGTGCCAGCAGCCTAGGGGACAGGGAGAGAACTGAAGCTTTCTTT. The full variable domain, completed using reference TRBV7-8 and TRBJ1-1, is GAGVSQSPRYKVAKRGQDVALRCDPISGHVSLFWYQQALGQGPEFLTYFQNEAQLDKSGLPSDRFFAERPEGSVSTLKIQRTQQEDSAVYLCASSLGDRERTEAFFGQGTRLTVV.

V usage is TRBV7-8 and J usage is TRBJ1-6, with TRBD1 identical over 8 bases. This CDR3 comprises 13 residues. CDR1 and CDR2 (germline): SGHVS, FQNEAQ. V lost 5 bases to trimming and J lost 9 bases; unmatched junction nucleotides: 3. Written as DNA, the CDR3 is TGTGCCAGCAGCCCAGGGGGCTCTTCACCCCTCCACTTT. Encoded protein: CASSPGGSSPLHF.

The CDR3 sequence is CASSPTSYRSYEQYF. For the CDR3, the DNA is TGTGCCAGCAGCCCCACTAGTTATCGCTCCTACGAGCAGTACTTC. V usage is TRBV5-6 and J usage is TRBJ2-7; D perhaps matches TRBD2 (5 bases). The CDR3 consists of 15 residues. V was cut by 4 bases and J by 0 bases, with 14 bases left in between. Germline V gives CDR1 SGHDT, CDR2 YYEEEE.

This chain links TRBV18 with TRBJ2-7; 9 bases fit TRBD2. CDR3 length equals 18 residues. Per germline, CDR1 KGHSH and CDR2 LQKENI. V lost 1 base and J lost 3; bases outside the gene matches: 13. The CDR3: CASSPLLRGGRAIYEQYF. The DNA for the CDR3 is TGTGCCAGCTCACCACTCTTGCGGGGCGGGAGGGCCATCTACGAGCAGTACTTC. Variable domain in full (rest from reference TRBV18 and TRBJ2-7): NAGVMQNPRHLVRRRGQEARLRCSPMKGHSHVYWYRQLPEEGLKFMVYLQKENIIDESGMPKERFSAEFPKEGPSILRIQQVVRGDSAAYFCASSPLLRGGRAIYEQYFGPGTRLTVT.

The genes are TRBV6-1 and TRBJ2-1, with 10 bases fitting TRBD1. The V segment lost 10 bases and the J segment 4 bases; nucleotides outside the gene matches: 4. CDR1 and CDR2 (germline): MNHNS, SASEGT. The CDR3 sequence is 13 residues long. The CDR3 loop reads CAIRDRGYNEQFF. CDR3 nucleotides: TGTGCCATACGGGACAGGGGTTACAATGAGCAGTTCTTC.

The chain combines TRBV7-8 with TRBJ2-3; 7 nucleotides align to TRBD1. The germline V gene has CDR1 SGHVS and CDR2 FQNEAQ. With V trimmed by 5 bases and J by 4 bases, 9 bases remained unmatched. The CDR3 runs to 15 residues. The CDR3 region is CASSGTDLPSDTQYF. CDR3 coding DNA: TGTGCCAGCAGCGGGACAGACTTGCCATCAGATACGCAGTATTTT.

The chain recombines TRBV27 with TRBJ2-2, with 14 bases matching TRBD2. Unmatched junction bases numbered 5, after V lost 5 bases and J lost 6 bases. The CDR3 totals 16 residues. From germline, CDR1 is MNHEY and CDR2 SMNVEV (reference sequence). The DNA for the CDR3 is TGTGCCAGCAGTCCTCGGACTAGCGGGGGGCCCGGGGAGCTGTTTTTT. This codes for CASSPRTSGGPGELFF.

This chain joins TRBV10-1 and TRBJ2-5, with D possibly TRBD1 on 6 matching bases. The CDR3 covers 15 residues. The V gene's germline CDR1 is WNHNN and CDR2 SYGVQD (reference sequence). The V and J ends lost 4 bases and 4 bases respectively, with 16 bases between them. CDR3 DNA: TGCGCCAGCAGTGGCTACAGGGACAAGGGAGAGACCCAGTACTTC. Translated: CASSGYRDKGETQYF.

DNA of the CDR3: TGCGCCAGCAGCTTGGAGGGACTAGGGGGGGCAGATACGCAGTATTTT. Translated: CASSLEGLGGADTQYF. The V call is TRBV5-1, the J call TRBJ2-3, with TRBD2 matching over 8 bases. This CDR3 has 16 amino acids. Germline assignment: CDR1 SGHRS and CDR2 YFSETQ. The trim removed 0 bases at V and 4 bases at J, leaving 7 bases unmatched.

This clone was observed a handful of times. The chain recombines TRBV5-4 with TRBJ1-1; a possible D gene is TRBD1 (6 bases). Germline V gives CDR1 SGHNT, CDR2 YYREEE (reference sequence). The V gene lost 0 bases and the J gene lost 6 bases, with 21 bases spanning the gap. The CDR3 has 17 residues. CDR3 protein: CASSLGSGAKGWPEAFF. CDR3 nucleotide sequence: TGTGCCAGCAGCTTGGGATCAGGGGCTAAAGGATGGCCTGAAGCTTTCTTT.

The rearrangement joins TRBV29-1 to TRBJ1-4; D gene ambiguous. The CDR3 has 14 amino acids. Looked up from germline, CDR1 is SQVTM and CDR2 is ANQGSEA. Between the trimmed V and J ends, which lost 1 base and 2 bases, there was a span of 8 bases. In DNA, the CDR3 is TGCAGCGTTGAAGGGCCGCCTACTAATGAAAAACTGTTTTTT. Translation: CSVEGPPTNEKLFF.

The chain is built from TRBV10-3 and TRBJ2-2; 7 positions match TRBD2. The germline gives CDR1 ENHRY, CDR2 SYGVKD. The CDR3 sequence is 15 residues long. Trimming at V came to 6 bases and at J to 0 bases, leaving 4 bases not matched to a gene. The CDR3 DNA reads TGTGCCATCAGACCCGGGGGGACGAACACCGGGGAGCTGTTTTTT. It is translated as CAIRPGGTNTGELFF.

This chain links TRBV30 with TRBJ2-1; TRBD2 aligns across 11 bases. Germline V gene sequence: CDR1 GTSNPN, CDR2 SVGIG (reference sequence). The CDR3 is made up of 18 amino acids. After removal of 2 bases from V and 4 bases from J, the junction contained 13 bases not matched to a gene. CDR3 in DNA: TGTGCCTGGAGTAGGCTAGCGGGGGGACGTGGGGGATACAATGAGCAGTTCTTC. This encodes CAWSRLAGGRGGYNEQFF.

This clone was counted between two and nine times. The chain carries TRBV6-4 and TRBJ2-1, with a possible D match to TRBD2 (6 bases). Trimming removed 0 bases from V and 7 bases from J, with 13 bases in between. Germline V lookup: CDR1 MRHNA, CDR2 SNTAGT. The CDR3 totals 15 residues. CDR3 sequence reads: CASSDSIIGRNEQFF. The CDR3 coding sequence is TGTGCCAGCAGTGACTCGATTATCGGGAGAAATGAGCAGTTCTTC.